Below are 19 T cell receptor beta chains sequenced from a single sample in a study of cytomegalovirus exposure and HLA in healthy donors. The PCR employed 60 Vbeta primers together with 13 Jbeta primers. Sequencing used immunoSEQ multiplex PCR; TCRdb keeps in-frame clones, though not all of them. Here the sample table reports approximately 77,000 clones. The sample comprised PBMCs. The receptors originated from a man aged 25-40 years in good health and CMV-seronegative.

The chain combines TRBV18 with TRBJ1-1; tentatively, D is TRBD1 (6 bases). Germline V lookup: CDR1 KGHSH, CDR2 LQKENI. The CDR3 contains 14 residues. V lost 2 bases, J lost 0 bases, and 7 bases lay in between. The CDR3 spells CASSPDRLNTEAFF. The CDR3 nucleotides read TGTGCCAGCTCACCAGACAGGTTGAACACTGAAGCTTTCTTT. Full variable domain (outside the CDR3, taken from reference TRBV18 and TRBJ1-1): NAGVMQNPRHLVRRRGQEARLRCSPMKGHSHVYWYRQLPEEGLKFMVYLQKENIIDESGMPKERFSAEFPKEGPSILRIQQVVRGDSAAYFCASSPDRLNTEAFFGQGTRLTVV.

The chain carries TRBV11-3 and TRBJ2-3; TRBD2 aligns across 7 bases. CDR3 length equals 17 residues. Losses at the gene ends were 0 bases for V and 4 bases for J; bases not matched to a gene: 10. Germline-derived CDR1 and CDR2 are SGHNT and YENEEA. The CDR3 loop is CASSLDLLAMGSDTQYF. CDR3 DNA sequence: TGTGCCAGCAGCTTAGACCTACTAGCGATGGGATCAGATACGCAGTATTTT.

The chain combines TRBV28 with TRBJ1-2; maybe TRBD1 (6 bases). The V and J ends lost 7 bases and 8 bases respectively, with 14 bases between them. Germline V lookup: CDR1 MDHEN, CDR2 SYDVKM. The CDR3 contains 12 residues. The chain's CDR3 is CASNRQGQGYTF. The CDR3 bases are TGTGCCAGCAATCGTCAGGGGCAGGGCTACACCTTC.

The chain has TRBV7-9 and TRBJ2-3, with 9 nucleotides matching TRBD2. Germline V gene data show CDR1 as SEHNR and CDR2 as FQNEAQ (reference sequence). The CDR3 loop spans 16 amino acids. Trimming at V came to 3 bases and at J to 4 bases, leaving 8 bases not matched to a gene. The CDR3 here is CASSLLGGGAPDTQYF. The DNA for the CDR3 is TGTGCCAGCAGCTTGTTGGGCGGGGGGGCCCCAGATACGCAGTATTTT.

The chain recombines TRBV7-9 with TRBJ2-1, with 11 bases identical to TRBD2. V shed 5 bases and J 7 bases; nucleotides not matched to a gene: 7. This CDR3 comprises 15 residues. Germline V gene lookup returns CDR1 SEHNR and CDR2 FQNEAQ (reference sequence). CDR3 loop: CASSVIAGGGNEQFF. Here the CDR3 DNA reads TGTGCCAGCAGCGTTATAGCGGGAGGGGGTAATGAGCAGTTCTTC.

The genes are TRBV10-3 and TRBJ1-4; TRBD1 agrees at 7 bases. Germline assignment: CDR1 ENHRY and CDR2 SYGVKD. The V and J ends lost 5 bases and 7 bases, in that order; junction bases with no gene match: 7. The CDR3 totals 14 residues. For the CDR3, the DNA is TGTGCCATCAGTACAGGGGTGGAGGGTGAAAAACTGTTTTTT. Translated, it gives CAISTGVEGEKLFF.

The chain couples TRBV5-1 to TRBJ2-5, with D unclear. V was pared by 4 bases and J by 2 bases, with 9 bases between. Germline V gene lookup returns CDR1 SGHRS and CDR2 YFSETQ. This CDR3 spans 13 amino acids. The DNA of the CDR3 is TGCGCCAGCAGCCCCCTTAATCAAGAGACCCAGTACTTC. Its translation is CASSPLNQETQYF.

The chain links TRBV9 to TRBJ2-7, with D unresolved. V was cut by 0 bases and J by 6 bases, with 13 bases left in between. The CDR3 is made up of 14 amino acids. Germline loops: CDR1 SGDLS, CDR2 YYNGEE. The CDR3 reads CASSVEMERTEQYF. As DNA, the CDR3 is TGTGCCAGCAGCGTAGAAATGGAGAGAACCGAGCAGTACTTC.

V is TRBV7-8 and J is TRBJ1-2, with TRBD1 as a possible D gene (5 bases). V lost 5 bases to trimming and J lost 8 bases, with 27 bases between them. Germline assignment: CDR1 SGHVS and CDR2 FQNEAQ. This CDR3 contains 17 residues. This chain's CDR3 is CASSTEGINSPGGGYTF. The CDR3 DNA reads TGTGCCAGCAGCACGGAGGGTATTAATTCACCCGGGGGGGGCTACACCTTC.

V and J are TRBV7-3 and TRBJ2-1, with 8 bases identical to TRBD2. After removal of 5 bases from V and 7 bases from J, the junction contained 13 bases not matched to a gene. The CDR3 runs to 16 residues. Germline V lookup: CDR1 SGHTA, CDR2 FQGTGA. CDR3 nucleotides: TGTGCCAGCAGCCTTAATACAATAGCGGGATCGAATGAGCAGTTCTTC. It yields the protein CASSLNTIAGSNEQFF.

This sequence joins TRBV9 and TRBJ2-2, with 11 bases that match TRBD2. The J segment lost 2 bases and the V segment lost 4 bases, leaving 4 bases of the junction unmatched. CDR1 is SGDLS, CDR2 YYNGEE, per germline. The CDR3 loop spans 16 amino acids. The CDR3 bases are TGTGCCAGCAGCCCGGGACTAGCGGAAAACACCGGGGAGCTGTTTTTT. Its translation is CASSPGLAENTGELFF.

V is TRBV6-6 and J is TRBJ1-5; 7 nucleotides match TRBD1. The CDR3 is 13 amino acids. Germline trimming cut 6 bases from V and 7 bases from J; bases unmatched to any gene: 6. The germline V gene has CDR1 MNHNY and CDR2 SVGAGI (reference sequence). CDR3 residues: CASRTQGWQPQHF. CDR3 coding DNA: TGTGCCAGCAGAACACAGGGGTGGCAGCCCCAGCATTTT.

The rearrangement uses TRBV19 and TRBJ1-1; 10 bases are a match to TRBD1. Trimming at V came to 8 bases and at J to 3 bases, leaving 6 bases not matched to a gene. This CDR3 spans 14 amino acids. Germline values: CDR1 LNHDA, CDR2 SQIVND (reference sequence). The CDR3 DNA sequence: TGTGCCAGTGACAGGGGGCCGTGGGACACTGAAGCTTTCTTT. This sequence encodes CASDRGPWDTEAFF.

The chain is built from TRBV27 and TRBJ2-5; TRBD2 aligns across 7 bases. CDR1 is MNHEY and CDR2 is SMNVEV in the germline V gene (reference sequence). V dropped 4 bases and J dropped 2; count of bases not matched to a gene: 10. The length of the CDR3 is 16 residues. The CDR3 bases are TGTGCCAGCAGTTCCGGGATACTAGCGAAACAAGAGACCCAGTACTTC. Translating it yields CASSSGILAKQETQYF.

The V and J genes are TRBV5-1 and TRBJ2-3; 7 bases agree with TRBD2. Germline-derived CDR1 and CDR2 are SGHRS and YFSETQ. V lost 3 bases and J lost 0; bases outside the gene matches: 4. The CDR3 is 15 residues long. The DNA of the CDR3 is TGCGCCAGCAGCTATACTAGCGATAGCACAGATACGCAGTATTTT. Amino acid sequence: CASSYTSDSTDTQYF.

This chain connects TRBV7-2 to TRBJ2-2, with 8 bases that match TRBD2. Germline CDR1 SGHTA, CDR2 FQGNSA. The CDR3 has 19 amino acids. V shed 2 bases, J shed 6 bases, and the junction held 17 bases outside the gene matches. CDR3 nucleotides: TGTGCCAGCAGCTTAAAGGGGGTAGCGGGGTACCTTCCCGCCGGGGAGCTGTTTTTT. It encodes CASSLKGVAGYLPAGELFF.

The CDR3 sequence: CAIRPARGFIGYTF. In DNA, the CDR3 is TGTGCCATCAGGCCGGCGAGGGGGTTTATAGGCTACACCTTC. V gene TRBV10-3 combines with J gene TRBJ1-2; D is possibly TRBD1 (6 bases). Trimming removed 6 bases from V and 8 bases from J, with 19 bases in between. The CDR3 runs to 14 residues. Germline CDR1 and CDR2: ENHRY and SYGVKD.

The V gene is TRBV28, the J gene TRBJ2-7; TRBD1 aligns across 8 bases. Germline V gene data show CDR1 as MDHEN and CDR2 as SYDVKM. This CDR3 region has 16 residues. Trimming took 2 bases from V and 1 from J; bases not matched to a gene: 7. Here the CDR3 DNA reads TGTGCCAGCAGTTTAATCGGGGACAGGACTTCCTACGAGCAGTACTTC. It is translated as CASSLIGDRTSYEQYF.

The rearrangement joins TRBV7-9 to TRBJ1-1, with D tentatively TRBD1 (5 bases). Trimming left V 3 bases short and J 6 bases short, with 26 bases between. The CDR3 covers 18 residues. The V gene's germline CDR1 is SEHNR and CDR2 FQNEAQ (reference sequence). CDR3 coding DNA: TGTGCCAGCAGCTTCGGGAGCGGGGCGAGTTCCTTTTACGCTGAAGCTTTCTTT. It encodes CASSFGSGASSFYAEAFF. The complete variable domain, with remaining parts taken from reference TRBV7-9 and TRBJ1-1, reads DTGVSQNPRHKITKRGQNVTFRCDPISEHNRLYWYRQTLGQGPEFLTYFQNEAQLEKSRLLSDRFSAERPKGSFSTLEIQRTEQGDSAMYLCASSFGSGASSFYAEAFFGQGTRLTVV.